This record concerns one T cell receptor (beta chain) sequence. Source study methods: Researchers report that nucleated cell counts were estimated from reference gene primer amplification. Profiling relied on immunoSEQ multiplex PCR, and the TCRdb table lists in-frame clones only, not all of them. From that table come the V and J calls and clone size; the DNA was used to work out D and trimming. The sample lists around 260,000 clones; about 80% were seen once. These data are taken from a study of blood T cell repertoires in COVID-19. Study background: Some COVID-19 samples were acute and others convalescent; all came from the United States, Italy and Spain. PBMCs, B-cell-depleted T cells, or T cells provided the cDNA or gDNA that made up the material.

This CDR3 comprises 10 residues. Germline V lookup: CDR1 MRHNA, CDR2 SNTAGT. V lost 8 bases to trimming and J lost 8 bases, with 7 bases between them. The sample taken for sequencing was peripheral blood. This chain connects TRBV6-4 to TRBJ2-4; no clear D. This TCR came from a woman aged 45-60 years who had recovered from COVID-19. The CDR3 sequence: CASEWYIQYF. The CDR3 nucleotides read TGTGCCAGCGAGTGGTACATTCAGTACTTC.